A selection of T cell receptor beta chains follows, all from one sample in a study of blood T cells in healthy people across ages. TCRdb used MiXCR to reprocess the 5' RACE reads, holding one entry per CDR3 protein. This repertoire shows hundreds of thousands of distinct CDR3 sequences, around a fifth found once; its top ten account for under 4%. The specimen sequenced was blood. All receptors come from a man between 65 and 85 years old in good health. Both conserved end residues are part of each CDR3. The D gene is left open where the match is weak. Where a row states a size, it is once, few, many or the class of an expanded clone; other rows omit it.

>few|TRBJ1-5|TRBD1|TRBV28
CASSFTLTGRGNQPQHF
TGTGCCAGCAGTTTCACCCTGACAGGGAGGGGCAATCAGCCCCAGCATTTT
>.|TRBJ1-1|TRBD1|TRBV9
CASSVQGAGTEAFF
TGTGCCAGCAGCGTCCAGGGGGCAGGCACTGAAGCTTTCTTT
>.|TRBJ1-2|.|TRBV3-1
CASSPRMLNYGYTF
TGTGCCAGCAGCCCTCGGATGTTGAACTATGGCTACACCTTC
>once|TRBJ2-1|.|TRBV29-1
CSVEAQIQDNEQFF
TGCAGCGTTGAAGCCCAAATTCAAGACAATGAGCAGTTCTTC
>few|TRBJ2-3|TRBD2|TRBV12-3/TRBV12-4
CASSGLAGGGKGPDTQYF
TGTGCCAGCAGCGGACTAGCGGGAGGGGGAAAAGGCCCAGATACGCAGTATTTT
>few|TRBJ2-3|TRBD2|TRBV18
CASSRLPASGASTDTQYF
TGTGCCAGCTCACGACTGCCTGCTAGCGGTGCTAGCACAGATACGCAGTATTTT
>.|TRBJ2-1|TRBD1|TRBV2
CASSGRGQQFF
TGTGCCAGCAGTGGAAGGGGGCAGCAGTTCTTC
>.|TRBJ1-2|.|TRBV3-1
CASSQGGAGYGYTF
TGTGCCAGCAGCCAAGGGGGCGCCGGCTATGGCTACACCTTC
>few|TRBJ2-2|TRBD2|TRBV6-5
CASNRAGDTGELFF
TGTGCCAGCAATCGAGCGGGGGACACCGGGGAGCTGTTTTTT
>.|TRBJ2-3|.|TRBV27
CASSLSPDTDTQYF
TGTGCCAGCAGTTTATCGCCAGACACAGATACGCAGTATTTT
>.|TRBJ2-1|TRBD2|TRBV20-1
CSARDLAGGNEQFF
TGCAGTGCTAGAGATCTAGCGGGGGGCAATGAGCAGTTCTTC
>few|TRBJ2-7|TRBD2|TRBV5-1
CASSTSPGTSYDEQYF
TGCGCCAGCAGCACCTCTCCCGGGACTAGTTACGACGAGCAGTACTTC
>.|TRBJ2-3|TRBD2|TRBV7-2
CASSRRAGATDTQYF
TGTGCCAGCAGCCGCCGAGCGGGAGCAACAGATACGCAGTATTTT
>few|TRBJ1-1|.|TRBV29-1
CSVLRPMNTEAFF
TGCAGCGTTCTTCGACCCATGAACACTGAAGCTTTCTTT
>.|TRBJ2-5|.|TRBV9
CTSSPGTLQETQYF
TGTACCAGCAGCCCCGGGACACTCCAAGAGACCCAGTACTTC
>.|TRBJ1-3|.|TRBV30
CASPGHNSGNTIYF
TGTGCCTCTCCGGGACACAACTCTGGAAACACCATATATTTT
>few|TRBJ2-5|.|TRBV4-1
CASSQGGFRETQYF
TGCGCCAGCAGCCAAGGCGGGTTCCGTGAGACCCAGTACTTC
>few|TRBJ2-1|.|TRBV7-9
CASSLGGDYNEQFF
TGTGCCAGCAGCTTAGGCGGGGACTACAATGAGCAGTTCTTC
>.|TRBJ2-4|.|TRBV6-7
CASSNPGLAKNIQYF
TGTGCCAGCAGTAACCCAGGGCTAGCCAAAAACATTCAGTACTTC
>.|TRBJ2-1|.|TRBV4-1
CASSQGLDPHNEQFF
TGCGCCAGCAGCCAAGGACTAGACCCCCACAATGAGCAGTTCTTC
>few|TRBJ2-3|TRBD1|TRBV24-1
CATSATGVPDTQYF
TGTGCCACCAGTGCTACAGGGGTCCCAGATACGCAGTATTTT
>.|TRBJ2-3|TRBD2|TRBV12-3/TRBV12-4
CASSLAGRSTDTQYF
TGTGCCAGCAGCCTCGCCGGGAGGAGCACAGATACGCAGTATTTT
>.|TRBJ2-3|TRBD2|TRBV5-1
CASSYSGRDTQYF
TGCGCCAGCAGTTACAGCGGGAGGGATACGCAGTATTTT
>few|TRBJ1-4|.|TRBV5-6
CASSLLWGTTEKLFF
TGTGCCAGCAGCCTCTTGTGGGGGACTACTGAAAAACTGTTTTTT
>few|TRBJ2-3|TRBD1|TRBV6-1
CASTEQGAQQYF
TGTGCCAGCACTGAGCAGGGGGCCCAGCAGTATTTT
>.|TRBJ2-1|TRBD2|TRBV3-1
CASSFLGTSGTSSYNEQFF
TGTGCCAGCAGCTTTTTGGGGACTAGCGGGACGAGCTCCTACAATGAGCAGTTCTTC
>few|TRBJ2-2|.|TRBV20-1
CSARQTNTGELFF
TGCAGTGCTAGGCAGACGAACACCGGGGAGCTGTTTTTT
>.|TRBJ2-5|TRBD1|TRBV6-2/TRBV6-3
CASSPQSLTGQETQYF
TGTGCCAGCAGCCCTCAATCATTGACAGGGCAGGAGACCCAGTACTTC
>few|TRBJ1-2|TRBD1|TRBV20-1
CSARRGTGASYGYTF
TGCAGTGCTAGAAGGGGGACAGGGGCGTCCTATGGCTACACCTTC
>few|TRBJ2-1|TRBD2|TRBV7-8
CASSGGTSGRAYNEQFF
TGTGCCAGCAGCGGGGGGACTAGCGGGAGGGCCTACAATGAGCAGTTCTTC
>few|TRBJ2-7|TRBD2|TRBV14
CASSPPGLRTYEQYF
TGTGCCAGCAGCCCACCGGGACTACGTACCTACGAGCAGTACTTC
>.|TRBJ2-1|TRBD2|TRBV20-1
CSARDLTSGRVYNEQFF
TGCAGTGCTAGAGACCTGACTAGCGGGAGGGTCTACAATGAGCAGTTCTTC
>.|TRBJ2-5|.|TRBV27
CASGTALAGLGEQYF
TGTGCCAGCGGGACAGCCCTAGCGGGTCTAGGTGAGCAGTACTTC
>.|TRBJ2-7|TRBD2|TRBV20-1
CSARDRGGRYPYEQYF
TGCAGTGCTAGAGATAGAGGCGGGAGGTATCCCTACGAGCAGTACTTC
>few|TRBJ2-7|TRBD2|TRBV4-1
CASSQEGGSSYEQYF
TGCGCCAGCAGCCAAGAAGGCGGGAGCTCCTACGAGCAGTACTTC
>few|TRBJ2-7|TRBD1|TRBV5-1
CASSLGGTASEQYF
TGCGCCAGCAGCTTGGGAGGGACAGCGTCCGAGCAGTACTTC
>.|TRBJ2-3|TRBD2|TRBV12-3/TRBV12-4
CASRQELAGASDTQYF
TGTGCCAGCAGACAGGAACTAGCGGGAGCTTCTGATACGCAGTATTTT
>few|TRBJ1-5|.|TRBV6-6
CASSSVAQPQHF
TGTGCCAGCAGCTCGGTAGCTCAGCCCCAGCATTTT
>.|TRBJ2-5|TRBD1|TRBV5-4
CASSGTGRNEETQYF
TGTGCCAGCAGTGGGACAGGAAGAAACGAAGAGACCCAGTACTTC
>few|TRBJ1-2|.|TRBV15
CATSRDQSHGYTF
TGTGCCACCAGCAGAGATCAGAGCCATGGCTACACCTTC
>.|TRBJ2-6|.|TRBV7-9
CASSLVSSGANVLTF
TGTGCCAGCAGCTTAGTTTCCTCTGGGGCCAACGTCCTGACTTTC
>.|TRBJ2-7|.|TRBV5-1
CASSWATTVSSYEQYF
TGCGCCAGCAGCTGGGCGACGACAGTTTCCTCCTACGAGCAGTACTTC